Each of the 28 T cell receptor beta chains below was sequenced from the same sample in a study of neurological immune-mediated disorders. MiXCR, run by TCRdb on the 5' RACE reads, gives a single entry per CDR3 protein. This table holds fewer than 35,000 distinct CDR3 sequences, about 16% found once. Time point specified: technical triplicate 3. Sequencing was performed on CD4+ T cells from blood. These receptors were obtained from a female donor with HTLV-1-associated myelopathy (HAM/TSP).

This clonotype was recorded many times. V usage is TRBV3-1 and J usage is TRBJ1-1; 8 bases agree with TRBD1. The CDR3 runs 15 residues. Germline CDR1 is LGHDT and CDR2 is YNNKEL (reference sequence). V was pared by 0 bases and J by 12 bases, with 12 bases of the junction left unmatched. This chain's CDR3 is CASSQERGQGAKTFF. The CDR3 DNA sequence: TGTGCCAGCAGCCAAGAACGGGGGCAGGGGGCTAAAACTTTCTTT.

The J gene is TRBJ2-7, the V gene TRBV20-1; D could derive from TRBD1 or TRBD2 (5 bases each). This CDR3 comprises 14 residues. The germline V gene encodes CDR1 DFQATT and CDR2 SNEGSKA (reference sequence). V was clipped by 4 bases and J by 4 bases, with 17 bases between them. The CDR3 sequence is CSATLAGTEYEQYF. The CDR3 nucleotides are TGCAGTGCTACCCTAGCCGGGACGGAATACGAGCAGTACTTC.

Remarks on this clonotype: An end of the junction differs from the germline gene, which may be a read error. This chain uses TRBV5-5 with TRBJ2-5; 7 bases are a match to TRBD1. CDR3 length: 15 amino acids. Germline values: CDR1 SGHKS, CDR2 YYEKEE (reference sequence). The CDR3 protein is CASSFGTDFQETQYF. The DNA of the CDR3 is TGCGCCAGCAGCTTCGGGACAGACTTCCAAGAGACCCAGTACTTC.

In this sample, this clonotype is medium-sized. The chain recombines TRBV10-3 with TRBJ1-2, with D unclear. With 5 bases removed from V and 4 bases from J, the gap between germline ends came to 5 bases. Germline V lookup: CDR1 ENHRY, CDR2 SYGVKD. The CDR3 sequence is 11 residues long. The CDR3 reads CAISSIYGYTF. CDR3 nucleotides: TGTGCCATCAGTTCCATCTATGGCTACACCTTC.

The chain joins TRBV4-2 to TRBJ2-1; D may be TRBD1 (7 bases). This CDR3 is 13 amino acids long. The germline V gene encodes CDR1 LGHNA and CDR2 YNFKEQ. The V end was cut by 2 bases, the J end by 10 bases, with 12 bases between. CDR3 loop: CASSQKGAGEQFF. DNA for the CDR3: TGTGCCAGCAGCCAAAAGGGGGCGGGAGAGCAGTTCTTC.

This clonotype appeared many times. A junction boundary mismatches the germline segment, possibly from a read error. J is TRBJ2-5 and V is TRBV20-1; TRBD2 matches at 10 bases. The V gene's germline CDR1 is DFQATT and CDR2 SNEGSKA (reference sequence). CDR3 size: 13 residues. The CDR3 DNA sequence: TGCAATGCTAGAGCGGGGGGGCCCGAGACCCAGTACTTC. Translating it yields CNARAGGPETQYF.

This clonotype was seen many times. The chain carries TRBV10-1 and TRBJ2-3, with D uncertain. Germline V gene lookup returns CDR1 WNHNN and CDR2 SYGVQD (reference sequence). The CDR3 length is 11 residues. Trimming removed 5 bases at V and 4 bases at J, with 4 bases between. In nucleotides, the CDR3 is TGCGCCAGCAGTAAAGCAGATACGCAGTATTTT. It yields the protein CASSKADTQYF.

The sample holds many counts of this clonotype. DNA for the CDR3: TGCGCCAGCAGCTTGGACCTAGCGGGAGTCTCCTACGAGCAGTACTTC. Amino acid sequence: CASSLDLAGVSYEQYF. The J gene is TRBJ2-7, the V gene TRBV5-1; 10 nucleotides line up with TRBD2. V trimming: 0 bases; J trimming: 0 bases; junction bases outside the gene matches: 3. CDR1 and CDR2 (germline): SGHRS, YFSETQ. The CDR3 length is 16 residues.

This clonotype was picked up many times. V is TRBV4-2 and J is TRBJ2-5; TRBD2 aligns across 8 bases. This CDR3 region has 16 residues. Losses at the gene ends were 0 bases for V and 4 bases for J; bases not matched to a gene: 7. Germline CDR1 LGHNA, CDR2 YNFKEQ. The CDR3 DNA is TGTGCCAGCAGCCAAGAAGGTGTCGGGGGGGGAGAGACCCAGTACTTC. It encodes CASSQEGVGGGETQYF.

This clonotype was recorded at least ten times. The chain combines TRBV9 with TRBJ2-5; 8 bases are a match to TRBD1. V lost 3 bases and J lost 4; bases outside the gene matches: 8. The CDR3 extends over 15 amino acids. Germline CDR1 reads SGDLS; CDR2 reads YYNGEE. CDR3 loop: CASSATGVRGETQYF. The CDR3 coding sequence is TGTGCCAGCAGCGCGACAGGGGTGAGAGGAGAGACCCAGTACTTC.

This clonotype appeared many times. This rearrangement joins TRBV5-1 to TRBJ2-1, with 13 nucleotides matching TRBD2. V gave up 1 base and J gave up 8 bases; unmatched junction bases: 3. The CDR3 covers 15 residues. From germline, CDR1 is SGHRS and CDR2 YFSETQ. CDR3: CASSLRLAGGDEQFF. The CDR3 coding sequence is TGCGCCAGCAGCTTGCGACTAGCGGGAGGAGATGAGCAGTTCTTC.

In its sample, this clonotype was seen many times. This rearrangement joins TRBV3-1 to TRBJ2-5; 8 bases are a match to TRBD2. The length of the CDR3 is 15 residues. Per germline, CDR1 LGHDT and CDR2 YNNKEL (reference sequence). The V gene end was trimmed by 4 bases and the J gene end by 1 base; junction bases not matched to a gene: 5. As DNA, the CDR3 is TGTGCCAGCAGCCTCGGCGGGGGGTCCCAAGAGACCCAGTACTTC. Amino acids: CASSLGGGSQETQYF.

The chain combines TRBV12-3 or TRBV12-4 with TRBJ2-1; 8 bases agree with TRBD2. This CDR3 region has 15 residues. The trim removed 5 bases at V and 0 bases at J, leaving 3 bases unmatched. The CDR3 is CASSLLAVSYNEQFF. CDR3 bases: TGTGCCAGCAGTCTACTAGCGGTCTCCTACAATGAGCAGTTCTTC.

This clonotype was recorded many times. The chain combines TRBV15 with TRBJ2-5; D gene ambiguous. This CDR3 is built from 13 residues. With 3 bases removed from V and 2 bases from J, the gap between germline ends came to 7 bases. Germline V gene lookup returns CDR1 LNHNV and CDR2 YYDKDF (reference sequence). This chain's CDR3 is CATSRGRQETQYF. CDR3 coding DNA: TGTGCCACCAGCAGGGGCAGGCAAGAGACCCAGTACTTC. The whole variable domain, filled in from reference TRBV15 and TRBJ2-5, reads DAMVIQNPRYQVTQFGKPVTLSCSQTLNHNVMYWYQQKSSQAPKLLFHYYDKDFNNEADTPDNFQSRRPNTSFCFLDIRSPGLGDTAMYLCATSRGRQETQYFGPGTRLLVL.

This clonotype was recorded at least ten times. V is TRBV4-2 and J is TRBJ1-5; D is unresolved. The germline gives CDR1 LGHNA, CDR2 YNFKEQ. Trimming stripped 0 bases from V and 6 bases from J, with 6 bases between. The CDR3 is made up of 13 amino acids. The DNA of the CDR3 is TGTGCCAGCAGCCAAGATACCGGTCAGCCCCAGCATTTT. Its protein product is CASSQDTGQPQHF.

This clonotype has ten or more counts. This sequence joins TRBV18 and TRBJ1-5; 9 bases line up with TRBD1. Germline CDR1 reads KGHSH; CDR2 reads LQKENI. The junction had 8 bases not matched to a gene; V was cut back by 4 bases and J by 7 bases. This CDR3 comprises 15 residues. CDR3 loop: CASSLTGGVGQPQHF. In DNA, the CDR3 is TGTGCCAGCTCACTGACAGGGGGAGTTGGGCAGCCCCAGCATTTT.

This clonotype was seen many times. J is TRBJ1-6 and V is TRBV30; possibly TRBD1 for D (5 bases). Trimming stripped 0 bases from V and 3 bases from J, with 9 bases between. This CDR3 spans 15 amino acids. Per germline, CDR1 GTSNPN and CDR2 SVGIG (reference sequence). The CDR3 loop is CAWSVSGSYNSPLHF. The CDR3 DNA reads as TGTGCCTGGAGTGTATCAGGGAGCTATAATTCACCCCTCCACTTT.

The V and J genes are TRBV5-1 and TRBJ1-2; the D gene is possibly TRBD1 (5 bases). The CDR3 runs 13 residues. V shed 3 bases and J shed 6 bases, with 12 bases lying between them. Germline V gives CDR1 SGHRS, CDR2 YFSETQ. CDR3 nucleotides: TGCGCCAGCAGCTGGCAGGGAGTTGATGGCTACACCTTC. This gives the protein CASSWQGVDGYTF.

This clonotype was seen many times. V gene TRBV19 combines with J gene TRBJ2-3, with TRBD1 matching 8 bases. The V segment lost 4 bases and the J segment 2 bases; nucleotides outside the gene matches: 5. Germline CDR1 and CDR2: LNHDA and SQIVND (reference sequence). The CDR3 length is 15 residues. CDR3 amino acids: CASSSQQGDTDTQYF. CDR3 coding DNA: TGTGCCAGTAGTAGTCAACAGGGGGACACAGATACGCAGTATTTT.

This clonotype is termed medium-sized. The CDR3 spells CSARDRQGGNTIYF. The CDR3 bases are TGCAGTGCTAGAGATCGGCAGGGTGGAAACACCATATATTTT. The gene calls are TRBV20-1 and TRBJ1-3; the D gene is possibly TRBD1 (5 bases). Trimming stripped 0 bases from V and 3 bases from J, with 9 bases between. Germline V lookup: CDR1 DFQATT, CDR2 SNEGSKA (reference sequence). The CDR3 is 14 amino acids.

This clonotype was counted at least ten times. The chain carries TRBV20-1 and TRBJ2-3, with unresolved D. Trimming pared 6 bases from V and 1 base from J, leaving 14 bases between. Germline CDR1 reads DFQATT; CDR2 reads SNEGSKA (reference sequence). The CDR3 contains 14 residues. Written as DNA, the CDR3 is TGCAGTGCCCAGCCCAGCGCCCGCACAGATACGCAGTATTTT. It is translated as CSAQPSARTDTQYF.

This clonotype was detected many times. This CDR3 is CASSSARETQYF. For the CDR3, the DNA is TGTGCCAGCAGCTCAGCCCGAGAGACCCAGTACTTC. The genes are TRBV7-2 and TRBJ2-5; D is undetermined. V dropped 4 bases and J dropped 4 bases, with 7 bases sitting between them. This CDR3 spans 12 amino acids. Germline V gives CDR1 SGHTA, CDR2 FQGNSA.

This clonotype was counted many times. J is TRBJ1-5 and V is TRBV6-2 or TRBV6-3; 11 nucleotides line up with TRBD1. This CDR3 spans 14 amino acids. Trimming took 6 bases from V and 6 from J; bases not matched to a gene: 4. Germline lookup yields CDR1 MNHEY and CDR2 SVGEGT. The CDR3 reads CASSPGTGGQPQHF. The CDR3 region has the DNA TGTGCCAGCAGCCCCGGGACAGGGGGTCAGCCCCAGCATTTT.

This clonotype was detected many times. The chain has TRBV7-9 and TRBJ2-1; 7 nucleotides match TRBD1. V was pared by 2 bases and J by 9 bases, with 10 bases of the junction left unmatched. CDR1 SEHNR and CDR2 FQNEAQ come from the germline V gene (reference sequence). The CDR3 loop spans 15 amino acids. The CDR3 is CASSLRGGSGGEQFF. DNA of the CDR3: TGTGCCAGCAGCTTAAGAGGGGGCTCTGGGGGTGAGCAGTTCTTC.

This clonotype was detected many times. The chain uses TRBV20-1 and TRBJ2-3; 9 bases agree with TRBD2. The V gene's germline CDR1 is DFQATT and CDR2 SNEGSKA (reference sequence). The CDR3 is 14 amino acids. The trim removed 5 bases at V and 4 bases at J, leaving 7 bases unmatched. The CDR3 DNA is TGCAGTGCTGTAGGGACTAGCACATCAGATACGCAGTATTTT. Its protein product is CSAVGTSTSDTQYF.

This clonotype is deemed medium-sized. This sequence joins TRBV29-1 and TRBJ2-3; 7 bases match TRBD2. Trimming at V came to 5 bases and at J to 1 base, leaving 6 bases not matched to a gene. There are 14 residues in the CDR3. Germline V CDR1 and CDR2: SQVTM, ANQGSEA. CDR3 region: CSVRDGLGTDTQYF. CDR3 in DNA: TGCAGCGTTCGAGATGGACTAGGCACAGATACGCAGTATTTT.

With respect to this clonotype: Sequence at one end of the junction differs from germline and may be a read error. The chain couples TRBV6-1 to TRBJ2-5; TRBD2 matches at 10 bases. CDR3 length: 15 residues. CDR1 is MNHNS and CDR2 is SASEGT in the germline V gene. In nucleotides, the CDR3 is TGTGCAAGCAGTTATAGCGGGAGGCCGCAAGAGACCCAGTACTTC. Its translation is CASSYSGRPQETQYF.

There are many counts of this clonotype. This chain uses TRBV20-1 with TRBJ1-4; 8 bases are shared with TRBD1. The CDR3 contains 12 residues. Germline lookup yields CDR1 DFQATT and CDR2 SNEGSKA (reference sequence). The CDR3 coding sequence is TGCAGCTTGACAGGGGCTAATGAAAAACTGTTTTTT. This sequence encodes CSLTGANEKLFF.